The 2 T cell receptor beta chains below come from one sample, sequenced in a study of blood T cell repertoires in COVID-19. Clones were read by immunoSEQ multiplex PCR, and TCRdb kept only the in-frame ones, dropping some. Of 490,000 or so clones in the sample, roughly nine tenths were seen once. The sequenced material came from PBMCs or T cells enriched from blood (not recorded which). These receptors were obtained from an older woman who had recovered from COVID-19.

This clone appeared once. The chain uses TRBV2 and TRBJ1-3; 7 bases match TRBD1. Trimming took 5 bases from V and 0 from J; bases not matched to a gene: 10. The CDR3 length is 17 residues. Per germline, CDR1 SNHLY and CDR2 FYNNEI. The CDR3 DNA follows: TGTGCCAGCAGTCAAGAGACAGGGTATAGCTCTGGAAACACCATATATTTT. This translates into CASSQETGYSSGNTIYF.

This chain joins TRBV5-1 and TRBJ1-5, with D uncertain. CDR1 SGHRS and CDR2 YFSETQ come from the germline V gene. The CDR3 has 14 residues. CDR3 coding DNA: TGCGCTGCCAGCATAGCCCGGGACAATCAGCCCCAGCATTTT. Translation gives CAASIARDNQPQHF. Using reference TRBV5-1 and TRBJ1-5 for the parts outside the CDR3, the full variable domain is KAGVTQTPRYLIKTRGQQVTLSCSPISGHRSVSWYQQTPGQGLQFLFEYFSETQRNKGNFPGRFSGRQFSNSRSEMNVSTLELGDSALYLCAASIARDNQPQHFGDGTRLSIL.